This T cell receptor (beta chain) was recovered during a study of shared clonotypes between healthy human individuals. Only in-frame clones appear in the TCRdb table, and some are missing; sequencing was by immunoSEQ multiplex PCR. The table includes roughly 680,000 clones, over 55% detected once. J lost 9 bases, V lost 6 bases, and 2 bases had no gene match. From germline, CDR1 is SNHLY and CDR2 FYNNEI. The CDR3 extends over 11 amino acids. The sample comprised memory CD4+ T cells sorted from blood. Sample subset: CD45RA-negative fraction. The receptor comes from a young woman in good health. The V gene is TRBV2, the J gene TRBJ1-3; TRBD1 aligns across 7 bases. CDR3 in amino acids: CASRGQFTIYF. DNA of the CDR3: TGTGCCAGCAGGGGACAGTTCACCATATATTTT.